This T cell receptor beta chain was profiled in a study of stem cell transplantation in POMP-related autoinflammatory disease. Study-level results: A trend toward lower repertoire diversity and greater clonality appeared in every analyzed T-cell subset of PRAID patients.

CDR3 length: 16 residues. Germline CDR1 is LGHNA and CDR2 is YSLEER. Deletions cut 0 bases from V and 0 bases from J, with 9 bases between. Here immunoSEQ multiplex PCR was the method, and the copy in TCRdb shows in-frame clones only, minus some. The sample has about 1,500 clones; roughly three quarters are singletons. This clone has only one observation. As yet, its antigen is unknown. This TCR was recovered from a human donor in good health. The V gene is TRBV4-3, the J gene TRBJ2-1, with a tentative D call TRBD2 (6 bases). Sequenced: Tregs from PBMCs. CDR3 amino acids: CASSQDVGGSYNEQFF. The CDR3 nucleotides read TGCGCCAGCAGCCAAGATGTGGGGGGCTCCTACAATGAGCAGTTCTTC.